This entry lists 9 T cell receptor beta chains sequenced from one sample in a study of blood T cell repertoires in COVID-19. Sequenced by immunoSEQ multiplex PCR; TCRdb stores in-frame clones only, minus some. The data hold approximately 300,000 clones, with approximately 88% observed a single time. Sequencing was carried out using peripheral blood. These receptors were collected from a woman between 45 and 60 years old with active or convalescent COVID-19.

In regard to this clone: Other DNA sequences in the same sample also yield this CDR3. The rearrangement links TRBV4-1 to TRBJ1-1; no clear D gene. Germline V gene lookup returns CDR1 MGHRA and CDR2 YSYEKL. There are 13 residues in the CDR3. Trimming removed 3 bases from V and 1 base from J, with 6 bases in between. The CDR3 DNA follows: TGCGCCAGCAGCCAGGCGGGGAACACTGAAGCTTTCTTT. This gives the protein CASSQAGNTEAFF.

The chain has TRBV15 and TRBJ2-4; 12 positions agree with TRBD2. Trimming removed 1 base from V and 3 bases from J; junction bases left unmatched: 1. CDR1 and CDR2 from the germline V gene are LNHNV and YYDKDF (reference sequence). The CDR3 runs to 16 residues. CDR3: CATSRGTSGDKNIQYF. The CDR3 DNA is TGTGCCACCAGCAGAGGGACTAGCGGGGACAAAAACATTCAGTACTTC.

The chain recombines TRBV29-1 with TRBJ1-4; TRBD1 might be the D (6 bases). This CDR3 is built from 13 residues. Germline-derived CDR1 and CDR2 are SQVTM and ANQGSEA. Between the trimmed V and J ends, which lost 7 bases and 4 bases, there was a span of 13 bases. The DNA for the CDR3 is TGCAGCGCGTCCGGGACACTTAATGAAAAACTGTTTTTT. Translated: CSASGTLNEKLFF.

Regarding this clone: It is likely a read error, because the conserved phenylalanine at the end of the CDR3 is missing. Because the CDR3's place on the DNA is in doubt, the DNA is left out and the CDR3 is given as listed by TCRdb. This chain links TRBV12-1 with TRBJ2-7; TRBD2, as called in the table, went unchecked against the DNA. TRBV12-1 is a listed pseudogene. The CDR3 has 15 amino acids, counting both end residues. CDR3 loop: CASSFDPAGGTQAVG.

CDR3 region: CASRPRQGQYGYTF. CDR3 in DNA: TGTGCCAGCAGACCCAGACAGGGGCAGTATGGCTACACCTTC. V usage is TRBV5-4 and J usage is TRBJ1-2, with 8 nucleotides matching TRBD1. Germline V gene sequence: CDR1 SGHNT, CDR2 YYREEE (reference sequence). CDR3 length: 14 residues. The junction had 8 bases not matched to a gene; V was cut back by 5 bases and J by 5 bases. The full variable domain, completed using reference TRBV5-4 and TRBJ1-2, is ETGVTQSPTHLIKTRGQQVTLRCSSQSGHNTVSWYQQALGQGPQFIFQYYREEENGRGNFPPRFSGLQFPNYSSELNVNALELDDSALYLCASRPRQGQYGYTFGSGTRLTVV.

The chain couples TRBV12-3 or TRBV12-4 to TRBJ1-2; possibly TRBD1 for D (5 bases). This CDR3 is built from 13 residues. Trimming took 5 bases from V and 8 from J, leaving 15 bases between them. CDR3 nucleotide sequence: TGTGCCAGCAGTCCTCGACAGACCAACGGCTACACCTTC. Its protein product is CASSPRQTNGYTF.

The V call is TRBV7-9, the J call TRBJ2-3, with TRBD1 as a possible D gene (5 bases). Deletions cut 3 bases from V and 2 bases from J, with 15 bases between. Germline V gene lookup returns CDR1 SEHNR and CDR2 FQNEAQ (reference sequence). The CDR3 runs to 16 residues. CDR3 bases: TGTGCCAGCAGCTTCTCGACAGTACAGAACACAGATACGCAGTATTTT. It specifies CASSFSTVQNTDTQYF.

This chain connects TRBV28 to TRBJ2-3; a weak D match, TRBD2 (6 bases). Trimming removed 8 bases from V and 2 bases from J, with 29 bases in between. Germline CDR1 is MDHEN and CDR2 is SYDVKM. The CDR3 covers 19 residues. The CDR3 DNA reads TGTGCCAGCCCCCTGGGACGGGCGGGAAAACGGAGACTCACAGATACGCAGTATTTT. This translates into CASPLGRAGKRRLTDTQYF.

In this sample, this clone turned up once. The V gene is TRBV3-1 (or the pseudogene TRBV3-2), the J gene TRBJ2-7, with D perhaps TRBD2 (5 bases). Trimming shortened V by 5 bases and J by 2 bases, and 13 bases separated the two germline ends. CDR1 LGHDT and CDR2 YNNKEL come from the germline V gene (reference sequence). CDR3 length: 14 residues. This chain's CDR3 is CASSDPGTTYEQYF. The CDR3 DNA follows: TGTGCCAGCAGCGACCCGGGAACCACCTACGAGCAGTACTTC.